One sample yielded the 10 T cell receptor beta chains listed below, sequenced in a study of cytomegalovirus exposure and HLA in healthy donors. The PCR had 60 Vbeta and 13 Jbeta primers. Measured with immunoSEQ multiplex PCR; TCRdb has only the in-frame clones, and not every one. The profile covers some 110,000 clones, with about two thirds appearing a single time and around 8.2% taken by the ten largest. Sequencing was performed on PBMCs. The receptors originated from a man aged 25-45 years in good health and CMV-seropositive.

The gene calls are TRBV5-1 and TRBJ1-2; a weak D match, TRBD1 (5 bases). V lost 0 bases and J 1 base, leaving 10 bases between the germline ends. This CDR3 contains 15 residues. Germline V CDR1 and CDR2: SGHRS, YFSETQ. The CDR3 DNA reads as TGCGCCAGCAGCTTGGCCCTACAGGATAACTATGGCTACACCTTC. As protein: CASSLALQDNYGYTF.

The V and J genes are TRBV27 and TRBJ2-7; D is perhaps TRBD1 (6 bases). Germline-derived CDR1 and CDR2 are MNHEY and SMNVEV (reference sequence). Trimming took 2 bases from V and 3 from J, leaving 8 bases between them. This CDR3 spans 13 amino acids. This chain's CDR3 is CASSLEGGYEQYF. Here the CDR3 DNA reads TGTGCCAGCAGTTTAGAAGGGGGCTACGAGCAGTACTTC.

The chain employs TRBV7-2 and TRBJ2-1; a possible D gene is TRBD2 (7 bases). The CDR3 contains 15 residues. The V gene lost 2 bases and the J gene lost 4 bases, with 12 bases spanning the gap. The germline CDR1 and CDR2 sequences are SGHTA and FQGNSA. The CDR3 bases are TGTGCCAGCAGCTTACGGGGGGCTGATTACAATGAGCAGTTCTTC. Its translation is CASSLRGADYNEQFF.

This clone was recorded only once. The chain links TRBV29-1 to TRBJ2-7, with D possibly TRBD1 on 6 matching bases. The CDR3 extends over 12 amino acids. CDR1 and CDR2 (germline): SQVTM, ANQGSEA. V gave up 4 bases and J gave up 6 bases, with 13 bases separating them. DNA of the CDR3: TGCAGCGTTGGTTCCAGGGGCGGCGAGCAGTACTTC. Its translation: CSVGSRGGEQYF.

The rearrangement uses TRBV28 and TRBJ2-5; TRBD2 matches 8 bases. V shed 8 bases, J shed 2 bases, and the junction held 4 bases outside the gene matches. The CDR3 contains 13 residues. Germline V CDR1 and CDR2: MDHEN, SYDVKM. The CDR3 is CASSIAGQETQYF. CDR3 bases: TGTGCCAGCTCAATAGCGGGGCAAGAGACCCAGTACTTC.

Points on this clone: A read error may account for a junction end that differs from germline. The chain has TRBV7-3 and TRBJ2-1; TRBD2 aligns across 7 bases. This CDR3 has 15 residues. The germline V gene has CDR1 SGHTA and CDR2 FQGTGA. This chain's CDR3 is CASSTGGGPTNEQLF. The CDR3 DNA follows: TGTGCCAGCTCGACGGGGGGAGGGCCTACGAATGAGCAGCTCTTC.

The chain uses TRBV28 and TRBJ1-5, with TRBD1 matching over 11 bases. V dropped 7 bases and J dropped 6; count of bases not matched to a gene: 5. The CDR3 runs to 14 residues. The germline V gene has CDR1 MDHEN and CDR2 SYDVKM. The CDR3 DNA follows: TGTGCCAGCAAGGACAGGGGGCAACGTCAGCCCCAGCATTTT. It is translated as CASKDRGQRQPQHF.

CDR3 in amino acids: CASSPSGAGNTDTQYF. The CDR3 DNA sequence: TGTGCCAGCAGCCCCTCCGGGGCGGGGAACACAGATACGCAGTATTTT. The chain recombines TRBV9 with TRBJ2-3, with D possibly TRBD2 on 6 matching bases. Trimming removed 4 bases from V and 2 bases from J, with 17 bases in between. Germline V CDR1 and CDR2: SGDLS, YYNGEE. The CDR3 is made up of 16 amino acids.

The chain couples TRBV28 to TRBJ2-7; D gene unclear. This CDR3 is built from 12 residues. CDR1 is MDHEN, CDR2 SYDVKM, per germline. The V end was cut by 3 bases, the J end by 4 bases, with 7 bases between. The CDR3 coding sequence is TGTGCCAGCAGTTTTAGAGGATACGAGCAGTACGTC. It encodes CASSFRGYEQYV.

V and J are TRBV7-9 and TRBJ1-1, with D hard to call. The CDR3 extends over 12 amino acids. In germline, CDR1 is SEHNR, CDR2 FQNEAQ (reference sequence). The V end was cut by 2 bases, the J end by 8 bases, with 9 bases between. The CDR3 loop is CASSLPGSEAFF. The DNA of the CDR3 is TGTGCCAGCAGCTTACCAGGATCGGAAGCTTTCTTT.